The sequence of this T cell receptor (beta chain) was determined in a study of cytomegalovirus exposure and HLA in healthy donors. Study-wide findings and caveats: There were a few CMV-associated chains whose specificity for CMV antigens was confirmed in vitro. Presence/absence comparisons presumed near-even sequencing depth among donors. Common viral pathogens seemed, in a later analysis, to connect with several of the most significant clusters. Cytomegalovirus association was listed for 150 or so TCR beta chains.

Amplification used 60 Vbeta primers and 13 Jbeta primers. The method was immunoSEQ multiplex PCR; TCRdb's version includes in-frame clones alone and lacks a portion of them. Of 100,000 to 140,000 clones listed, roughly 80% are singletons. The CDR3 loop spans 15 amino acids. Germline CDR1 is SGHNT and CDR2 is YENEEA. The ends lost 6 bases at V and 4 bases at J; junction bases unmatched: 8. For this clone: The antigen remains unidentified.

The receptor was derived from a man in his thirties or forties in good health and CMV-seronegative. Material: PBMCs. This chain uses TRBV11-3 with TRBJ1-2; 10 nucleotides line up with TRBD1. In DNA, the CDR3 is TGTGCCAGCAGTTTGACAGGGGGCTTCGTCTATGGCTACACCTTC. Translating gives CASSLTGGFVYGYTF.